This T cell receptor (beta chain) was obtained from a study of Ad26.COV2.S vaccination and SARS-CoV-2 variants. Produced via immunoSEQ multiplex PCR; TCRdb's table is partial and in-frame only. The repertoire holds a few hundred thousand clones, with approximately 88% as singletons. This sample's treatment: roughly 18 received Ad26.COV2.S at low or high dose, single or two shots; 5 received placebo; per-sample allocation not given. Sampling took place 63 days after the first vaccine or placebo injection. CDR3 length: 20 amino acids. With 6 bases removed from V and 0 bases from J, the gap between germline ends came to 24 bases. Germline V gene lookup returns CDR1 MDHEN and CDR2 SYDVKM.

The gene calls are TRBV28 and TRBJ2-6, with D unresolved. This material consisted of peripheral blood, taken in a trial of Ad26.COV2.S vaccine versus placebo. The receptor was isolated from a person between 18 and 59 years old who received the Ad26.COV2.S COVID-19 vaccine or a placebo. This CDR3 is CASRRDNRALPLSGANVLTF. In nucleotides, the CDR3 is TGTGCCAGCAGGCGAGACAACCGGGCCCTACCCCTCTCTGGGGCCAACGTCCTGACTTTC.